Listed below are T cell receptor beta chains from one sample, sequenced in a study of blood T cell repertoires in COVID-19. Clones were sequenced by immunoSEQ multiplex PCR, and TCRdb holds only the in-frame ones, with some missing. The table shows roughly 120,000 clones, with 85% to 90% occurring only once. Sequencing was done on a sample of peripheral blood. The receptors here all came from a man in his fifties or sixties with acute or convalescent COVID-19. The CDR3 runs from the conserved cysteine through the conserved F or W. The D gene is left open where the match is weak. The size field is filled for only some rows; it gives once, few, many or a size class.

CDR3 DNA	CDR3 protein	J gene	clone size	CDR3 length	D gene	V gene
TGTGCCAGCAGTGAACAACTAGCGCACGAGCAGTACTTC	CASSEQLAHEQYF	TRBJ2-7	once	13	TRBD2	TRBV2
TGTGCCAGCAGTTCAACGGGGGTAGGTCAGCCCCAGCATTTT	CASSSTGVGQPQHF	TRBJ1-5	-	14	-	TRBV28
TGTGCCAGCAGCTTGGCCGGTGGCACCGGGGAGCTGTTTTTT	CASSLAGGTGELFF	TRBJ2-2	once	14	-	TRBV5-5
TGTGCCAGCAGTCCTACAGGACAGGGAAACTATGGCTACACCTTC	CASSPTGQGNYGYTF	TRBJ1-2	-	15	TRBD1	TRBV27
TGTGCCAGCAGTTTACGGCAGGGTCGGGGGACTAACTCCTACGAGCAGTACTTC	CASSLRQGRGTNSYEQYF	TRBJ2-7	-	18	TRBD2	TRBV27
TGTGCCAGCAGTTTATCCTCGACAGCTAACTATGGCTACACCTTC	CASSLSSTANYGYTF	TRBJ1-2	-	15	-	TRBV28
TGTGCCACCAGTGACCCGGGACTAGCAGGTACGCAGTATTTT	CATSDPGLAGTQYF	TRBJ2-3	-	14	TRBD2	TRBV24-1
TGTGCCAGCAGTGTCTTACAGGCGAACACCGGGGAGCTGTTTTTT	CASSVLQANTGELFF	TRBJ2-2	-	15	-	TRBV2
TGTGCCTGGAGGGGCCCGGGGGAAGGGGCTTTCTTT	CAWRGPGEGAFF	TRBJ1-1	-	12	-	TRBV30
TGTGCCTGGAGTGTACCGGGACAGGGCCTTGATGGGGCCAACGTCCTGACTTTC	CAWSVPGQGLDGANVLTF	TRBJ2-6	-	18	TRBD1	TRBV30